Following are 14 T cell receptor beta chains from one sample sequenced in a study of CD8 T cells in ankylosing spondylitis (dated by TCRdb to about 2017). Library preparation was by 5' RACE. Sequenced on an Illumina HiSeq 2500. Through fastp at Q25 and MiXCR, TCRdb rebuilt clones from the public reads, retaining in-frame beta chains. Entries that share a CDR3 protein sequence are merged under the most common genes and DNA. The sample profile shows some 200,000 distinct CDR3 sequences; roughly 12% of them were found once. More than 15% of the sample belongs to the ten largest clones. Sequencing used blood, either unsorted or a sorted T cell fraction (not recorded which). The receptors stem from a male donor with ankylosing spondylitis or in good health (not recorded which).

The CDR3 DNA reads TGTGCCAGCAGCTTAAAGGGGGGGTACTACGAGCAGTACTTC. As protein: CASSLKGGYYEQYF. This sequence joins TRBV7-2 and TRBJ2-7; the D gene is possibly TRBD2 (7 bases). Trimming stripped 2 bases from V and 3 bases from J, with 11 bases between. The CDR3 length is 14 residues. CDR1 and CDR2 (germline): SGHTA, FQGNSA.

This sequence joins TRBV5-1 and TRBJ1-5, with D perhaps TRBD1 (6 bases). Germline CDR1 reads SGHRS; CDR2 reads YFSETQ. V lost 3 bases and J 1 base, leaving 8 bases between the germline ends. There are 14 residues in the CDR3. The CDR3: CASSSGESNQPQHF. DNA of the CDR3: TGCGCCAGCAGCTCAGGGGAGAGCAATCAGCCCCAGCATTTT.

This clonotype was detected many times. The rearrangement uses TRBV5-1 and TRBJ1-2; 7 bases line up with TRBD1. This CDR3 region has 16 residues. CDR1 is SGHRS, CDR2 YFSETQ, per germline. Germline trimming cut 1 base from V and 1 base from J; bases unmatched to any gene: 7. CDR3 sequence: CASSLTSTGLNYGYTF. In nucleotides, the CDR3 is TGCGCCAGCAGCTTGACCTCGACAGGGCTTAACTATGGCTACACCTTC.

This clonotype was seen a handful of times. The chain is built from TRBV7-6 and TRBJ2-1; 10 nucleotides match TRBD1. The germline CDR1 and CDR2 sequences are SGHVS and FNYEAQ. J was trimmed by 6 bases and V by 5 bases; bases with no gene match: 7. This CDR3 is built from 15 residues. The CDR3 DNA follows: TGTGCCAGCAGCCTGGGACAGGGGACTCGCAATGAGCAGTTCTTC. Residues: CASSLGQGTRNEQFF.

This chain uses TRBV25-1 with TRBJ1-1; D not resolved. The CDR3 runs 12 residues. The germline CDR1 and CDR2 sequences are MGHDK and SYGVNS. V dropped 4 bases and J dropped 3 bases, with 6 bases sitting between them. Here the CDR3 DNA reads TGTGCCAGCAGTGTGGGTCACACTGAAGCTTTCTTT. Protein sequence: CASSVGHTEAFF.

The J gene is TRBJ2-1, the V gene TRBV6-2 or TRBV6-3; 9 nucleotides match TRBD2. Trimming cost V 2 bases and J 0 bases; bases outside gene matches: 14. Germline CDR1 and CDR2: MNHEY and SVGEGT. The CDR3 totals 20 residues. CDR3 bases: TGTGCCAGCAGTTACGAGGCTAGCGGGGCGAATCTTCGCTCCTACAATGAGCAGTTCTTC. Its protein product is CASSYEASGANLRSYNEQFF.

The table lists this clonotype with a count of one. This may arise from a read error, as a much more abundant clone is one base away. The gene calls are TRBV10-3 and TRBJ2-5; D gene unclear. Germline lookup yields CDR1 ENHRY and CDR2 SYGVKD. This CDR3 is 9 amino acids long. Trimming removed 10 bases at V and 5 bases at J, with 5 bases between. DNA for the CDR3: TGTGCCAACAACGAGACCCAGTACTTC. Protein product: CANNETQYF.

The chain is built from TRBV29-1 and TRBJ2-1, with 7 bases fitting TRBD2. V lost 6 bases, J lost 1 base, and 6 bases stayed unmatched. Per germline, CDR1 SQVTM and CDR2 ANQGSEA. The CDR3 has 14 residues. The CDR3 nucleotides are TGCAGCGTCCCCACTAGCGTTTCCTACAATGAGCAGTTCTTC. As protein: CSVPTSVSYNEQFF.

The rearrangement joins TRBV11-2 to TRBJ2-5; 8 bases line up with TRBD1. V was pared by 0 bases and J by 5 bases, with 2 bases of the junction left unmatched. The CDR3 totals 14 residues. In germline, CDR1 is SGHAT, CDR2 FQNNGV. The CDR3 DNA is TGTGCCAGCAGCTTAGACAGGGGGCATGAGACCCAGTACTTC. Protein product: CASSLDRGHETQYF. Together with reference TRBV11-2 and TRBJ2-5, the CDR3 gives the full variable domain: EAGVAQSPRYKIIEKRQSVAFWCNPISGHATLYWYQQILGQGPKLLIQFQNNGVVDDSQLPKDRFSAERLKGVDSTLKIQPAKLEDSAVYLCASSLDRGHETQYFGPGTRLLVL.

About this clonotype itself: It may be a read error: a sequence one base away is much more abundant. J is TRBJ1-1 and V is TRBV13; 7 bases line up with TRBD1. The germline gives CDR1 PRHDT, CDR2 FYEKMQ (reference sequence). The length of the CDR3 is 15 residues. The CDR3 DNA reads TGTACCAGCAGCTTAGGAGGACAGGCGAACACTGAAGCTTTCTTT. Translated, it gives CTSSLGGQANTEAFF.

The chain joins TRBV5-1 to TRBJ2-7; the D gene is possibly TRBD1 (6 bases). The germline V gene has CDR1 SGHRS and CDR2 YFSETQ. The CDR3 totals 14 residues. V gave up 4 bases and J gave up 7 bases, with 18 bases separating them. The CDR3 bases are TGCGCCAGCAGCCCAGGGACCTCCGACAGGGAGCAGTACTTC. Protein: CASSPGTSDREQYF.

This clonotype has a handful of counts. The genes are TRBV20-1 and TRBJ1-6, with 7 positions matching TRBD1. V lost 3 bases, J lost 6 bases, and 8 bases stayed unmatched. CDR1 is DFQATT and CDR2 is SNEGSKA in the germline V gene (reference sequence). CDR3 length equals 15 residues. CDR3 amino acids: CSASPGTASNSPLHF. The CDR3 bases are TGCAGTGCTAGCCCCGGGACAGCCAGTAATTCACCCCTCCACTTT.

This clonotype was detected a few times. The DNA of the CDR3 is TGTGCCAGCAGCTTACAAACAGGGCCAGTAGCCAAAAACATTCAGTACTTC. This translates into CASSLQTGPVAKNIQYF. The chain joins TRBV7-9 to TRBJ2-4, with D possibly TRBD1 on 6 matching bases. V lost 2 bases to trimming and J lost 0 bases, with 14 bases between them. The CDR3 loop spans 17 amino acids. Germline V gene lookup returns CDR1 SEHNR and CDR2 FQNEAQ (reference sequence).

This clonotype was counted only a few times. The V call is TRBV12-3 or TRBV12-4, the J call TRBJ1-1, with no clear D. Trimming took 4 bases from V and 0 from J, leaving 12 bases between them. The CDR3 runs to 15 residues. The CDR3, as DNA: TGTGCCAGCAGTTCACTACCGGGCATGAACACTGAAGCTTTCTTT. As protein: CASSSLPGMNTEAFF.